Below, 32 T cell receptor beta chains from the same sample are listed, as sequenced in a study of blood T cells in healthy people across ages. Next came a second PCR, run for about 6 to 12 cycles, which used a sample-barcoded 5' primer along with a J-beta primer mix. TCRdb reanalysed the 5' RACE reads using MiXCR and keeps one entry per CDR3 protein. This table holds some 1.8 million distinct CDR3 sequences, roughly two fifths found once. Input material: blood. Receptors originate from a human donor in good health.

V and J are TRBV7-2 and TRBJ2-3, with TRBD2 as a possible D gene (7 bases). Trimming pared 5 bases from V and 3 bases from J, leaving 15 bases between. The CDR3 sequence is 15 residues long. Germline V gene lookup returns CDR1 SGHTA and CDR2 FQGNSA. CDR3: CASSPRGGETDTQYF. CDR3 in DNA: TGTGCCAGCAGCCCGAGGGGGGGAGAGACAGATACGCAGTATTTT.

This clonotype has only one observation. The gene calls are TRBV29-1 and TRBJ2-7; D perhaps matches TRBD2 (7 bases). Between the trimmed V and J ends, which lost 7 bases and 3 bases, there was a span of 22 bases. The germline CDR1 and CDR2 sequences are SQVTM and ANQGSEA. CDR3 size: 15 residues. CDR3 sequence (DNA): TGCAGCGGGATAGGGAGGGGGGAAAGGCGCTACGAGCAGTACTTC. It encodes CSGIGRGERRYEQYF.

The chain is built from TRBV20-1 and TRBJ1-4, with D possibly TRBD1 on 5 matching bases. Trimming cost V 2 bases and J 8 bases, with 15 bases left between them. In germline, CDR1 is DFQATT, CDR2 SNEGSKA (reference sequence). This CDR3 comprises 14 residues. The CDR3 DNA is TGCAGTGCTAGACCCCGGGATGGGGGAGAAAAACTGTTTTTT. Its protein product is CSARPRDGGEKLFF.

The chain has TRBV6-5 and TRBJ1-1; D is perhaps TRBD1 (5 bases). CDR1 is MNHEY and CDR2 is SVGAGI in the germline V gene. The V and J ends lost 4 bases and 8 bases respectively, with 20 bases between them. The CDR3 consists of 15 residues. The CDR3 bases are TGTGCCAGCAGTTTATTCCCGACAGAGAATATCGAAGCTTTCTTT. It specifies CASSLFPTENIEAFF.

This clonotype was counted a few times. The CDR3 region has the DNA TGCGCCAGCAGCCAAATACCTCCCGGGACAGCCGTATACAATGAGCAGTTCTTC. It translates to CASSQIPPGTAVYNEQFF. The gene calls are TRBV4-1 and TRBJ2-1, with 7 bases identical to TRBD1. V trimming: 2 bases; J trimming: 4 bases; junction bases outside the gene matches: 14. The germline CDR1 and CDR2 sequences are MGHRA and YSYEKL. The CDR3 has 18 residues.

This clonotype was seen only a few times. The chain links TRBV4-1 to TRBJ2-4, with unresolved D. The assigned J gene may be wrong: the sequence end matches TRBJ2-7 better. The CDR3 length is 14 residues. Germline CDR1 is MGHRA and CDR2 is YSYEKL. CDR3 bases: TGCGCCAGCAGCCAAGGGCAAGGGCGACGCGAGCAGTACTTC. The encoded protein is CASSQGQGRREQYF.

In its sample, this clonotype was seen a few times. This rearrangement joins TRBV7-9 to TRBJ1-4; D remains ambiguous. There are 15 residues in the CDR3. Trimming took off 4 bases at V and 0 bases at J, with 9 bases between the two ends. Germline CDR1 is SEHNR and CDR2 is FQNEAQ (reference sequence). The CDR3 spells CASSSQEATNEKLFF. The CDR3, as DNA: TGTGCCAGCAGCTCCCAGGAAGCAACTAATGAAAAACTGTTTTTT.

This clonotype was found many times. The chain links TRBV2 to TRBJ2-1, with 10 bases matching TRBD2. The CDR3 extends over 14 amino acids. The ends lost 4 bases at V and 4 bases at J; junction bases unmatched: 1. From germline, CDR1 is SNHLY and CDR2 FYNNEI. CDR3: CASSGTSGYNEQFF. Written as DNA, the CDR3 is TGTGCCAGCAGTGGGACTAGCGGTTACAATGAGCAGTTCTTC. Full variable domain (missing parts from reference TRBV2 and TRBJ2-1): EPEVTQTPSHQVTQMGQEVILRCVPISNHLYFYWYRQILGQKVEFLVSFYNNEISEKSEIFDDQFSVERPDGSNFTLKIRSTKLEDSAMYFCASSGTSGYNEQFFGPGTRLTVL.

The CDR3 loop reads CASSPSRTGVTQYF. In nucleotides, the CDR3 is TGTGCCAGCAGTCCCTCCAGGACAGGGGTGACCCAGTACTTC. V gene TRBV6-2 or TRBV6-3 combines with J gene TRBJ2-5; 9 bases are shared with TRBD1. This CDR3 region has 14 residues. After removal of 5 bases from V and 7 bases from J, the junction contained 8 bases not matched to a gene. The germline CDR1 and CDR2 sequences are MNHEY and SVGEGT.

This clonotype appeared a few times. The chain is built from TRBV24-1 and TRBJ2-3; 8 bases line up with TRBD1. Germline trimming cut 4 bases from V and 2 bases from J; bases unmatched to any gene: 10. Germline V lookup: CDR1 KGHDR, CDR2 SFDVKD. The CDR3 is 17 residues long. The CDR3 loop reads CATSDPGGIVFTDTQYF. CDR3 in DNA: TGTGCCACCAGTGACCCAGGGGGCATAGTATTCACAGATACGCAGTATTTT.

V and J are TRBV10-3 and TRBJ2-5, with a weak D call TRBD1 (6 bases). This CDR3 is 15 amino acids long. Trimming removed 4 bases at V and 11 bases at J, with 23 bases between. CDR1 is ENHRY, CDR2 SYGVKD, per germline. In DNA, the CDR3 is TGTGCCATCAGTGTGGACAGAGTAATCCCAAATGAGCAGTACTTC. Translating it yields CAISVDRVIPNEQYF.

The J gene is TRBJ1-1, the V gene TRBV18; D unresolved. CDR1 KGHSH and CDR2 LQKENI come from the germline V gene. V was shortened by 0 bases and J by 6 bases, with 8 bases between the two germline ends. The CDR3 covers 13 residues. CDR3 in amino acids: CASSPPNGAEAFF. The CDR3 DNA is TGTGCCAGCTCACCACCGAACGGAGCTGAAGCTTTCTTT.

This clonotype was recorded a few times. The chain carries TRBV7-2 and TRBJ2-5; 8 nucleotides agree with TRBD1. V gave up 0 bases and J gave up 5 bases; unmatched junction bases: 5. The CDR3 loop spans 15 amino acids. In germline, CDR1 is SGHTA, CDR2 FQGNSA. This CDR3 is CASSLAGRDRETQYF. The CDR3 DNA reads TGTGCCAGCAGCTTAGCGGGTCGGGACAGGGAGACCCAGTACTTC.

This clonotype was detected only a few times. J is TRBJ2-1 and V is TRBV12-3 or TRBV12-4; TRBD1 or TRBD2 may be the D gene (6 bases each). CDR3 length equals 13 residues. V was cut by 4 bases and J by 6 bases, with 10 bases left in between. CDR3 DNA: TGTGCCAGCAGTTCGAGGGGGGTCAATGAGCAGTTCTTC. Its translation: CASSSRGVNEQFF.

The rearrangement joins TRBV4-3 to TRBJ2-5; 12 nucleotides match TRBD2. The CDR3 length is 16 residues. J gave up 1 base and V 5 bases, and 5 bases lay outside the gene matches. Germline V lookup: CDR1 LGHNA, CDR2 YSLEER. The CDR3 DNA reads as TGCGCCAGCAGCGAAACTAGCGGGGGGTCCCAAGAGACCCAGTACTTC. Its protein product is CASSETSGGSQETQYF.

The chain employs TRBV5-5 and TRBJ1-1; tentative D call: TRBD1 (5 bases). The CDR3 totals 15 residues. The germline CDR1 and CDR2 sequences are SGHKS and YYEKEE (reference sequence). Trimming stripped 4 bases from V and 5 bases from J, with 18 bases between. The CDR3 is CASSPAWAWGTEAFF. CDR3 bases: TGTGCCAGCAGCCCGGCTTGGGCTTGGGGGACTGAAGCTTTCTTT.

V gene TRBV29-1 combines with J gene TRBJ1-2; possibly TRBD1 for D (5 bases). The CDR3 covers 14 residues. Trimming removed 0 bases from V and 5 bases from J, with 13 bases in between. Germline assignment: CDR1 SQVTM and CDR2 ANQGSEA. For the CDR3, the DNA is TGCAGCGTTGAAGATCGCAGGGATGGTTATGGCTACACCTTC. Amino acids: CSVEDRRDGYGYTF. The whole variable domain, remainder taken from reference TRBV29-1 and TRBJ1-2, is SAVISQKPSRDICQRGTSLTIQCQVDSQVTMMFWYRQQPGQSLTLIATANQGSEATYESGFVIDKFPISRPNLTFSTLTVSNMSPEDSSIYLCSVEDRRDGYGYTFGSGTRLTVV.

The rearrangement links TRBV20-1 to TRBJ1-5; the D is unclear. From germline, CDR1 is DFQATT and CDR2 SNEGSKA (reference sequence). The CDR3 totals 17 residues. Trimming left V 0 bases short and J 5 bases short, with 20 bases between. This CDR3 is CSARDRWPWVLHQPQHF. CDR3 DNA sequence: TGCAGTGCTAGAGATCGATGGCCCTGGGTCCTCCATCAGCCCCAGCATTTT.

The genes are TRBV5-1 and TRBJ2-1; TRBD1 agrees at 9 bases. J lost 1 base, V lost 4 bases, and 9 bases had no gene match. The CDR3 is 17 amino acids. CDR1 SGHRS and CDR2 YFSETQ come from the germline V gene. CDR3 bases: TGCGCCAGCAGCGCCACAGGGGGCTATTCATCCTACAATGAGCAGTTCTTC. Its translation: CASSATGGYSSYNEQFF. Variable domain in full (rest from reference TRBV5-1 and TRBJ2-1): KAGVTQTPRYLIKTRGQQVTLSCSPISGHRSVSWYQQTPGQGLQFLFEYFSETQRNKGNFPGRFSGRQFSNSRSEMNVSTLELGDSALYLCASSATGGYSSYNEQFFGPGTRLTVL.

This clonotype came up once. This chain connects TRBV7-9 to TRBJ2-1; 11 bases agree with TRBD1. Per the germline V gene, CDR1 is SEHNR and CDR2 is FQNEAQ (reference sequence). The CDR3 is 14 residues long. V lost 5 bases, J lost 8 bases, and 5 bases stayed unmatched. The CDR3: CASSGRTGGYEQFF. CDR3 bases: TGTGCCAGCAGCGGTCGGACAGGGGGCTATGAGCAGTTCTTC.

The chain links TRBV4-3 to TRBJ1-4; no definite D call. The CDR3 runs to 17 residues. Germline CDR1 is LGHNA and CDR2 is YSLEER. The V gene lost 1 base and the J gene lost 4 bases, with 16 bases spanning the gap. CDR3 DNA sequence: TGCGCCAGCAGCCAAGGGAACGGAGGGCCATTTAATGAAAAACTGTTTTTT. It encodes CASSQGNGGPFNEKLFF.

The CDR3 sequence is CASSPRWTGPVEQFF. CDR3 in DNA: TGTGCCAGCAGTCCACGGTGGACTGGCCCGGTTGAGCAGTTCTTC. The chain combines TRBV6-2 or TRBV6-3 with TRBJ2-1, with a tentative D call TRBD2 (5 bases). Trimming cost V 5 bases and J 9 bases, with 20 bases left between them. CDR1 and CDR2 (germline): MNHEY, SVGEGT. This CDR3 contains 15 residues.

The chain joins TRBV7-2 to TRBJ1-2; 7 nucleotides line up with TRBD1. V gave up 5 bases and J gave up 7 bases; unmatched junction bases: 13. The CDR3 is 15 amino acids. Germline V gene sequence: CDR1 SGHTA, CDR2 FQGNSA. CDR3 loop: CASSLLQTQGVGYTF. The CDR3 nucleotides read TGTGCCAGCAGCCTGCTACAGACCCAGGGGGTTGGCTACACCTTC.

This clonotype occurred many times. The CDR3 DNA follows: TGTGCCAGCAGTTATGGAACCGGGACAGGGAACTATGGCTACACCTTC. As protein: CASSYGTGTGNYGYTF. The chain uses TRBV6-5 and TRBJ1-2, with 9 bases matching TRBD1. Germline lookup yields CDR1 MNHEY and CDR2 SVGAGI. V shed 3 bases, J shed 2 bases, and the junction held 7 bases outside the gene matches. The CDR3 length is 16 residues.

To note about this clonotype: With a much larger clone just one base away, this may be a read error. V and J are TRBV4-1 and TRBJ1-2; TRBD1 agrees at 7 bases. From germline, CDR1 is MGHRA and CDR2 YSYEKL. V was clipped by 4 bases and J by 7 bases; unmatched bases: 9. The CDR3 runs to 14 residues. CDR3 nucleotides: TGCGCCAGCAGCCCCCCGGAGAGGGGGCCTGGCTACACCTTC. It is translated as CASSPPERGPGYTF.

This clonotype was recorded a few times. The V and J genes are TRBV7-8 and TRBJ2-1; possibly TRBD2 for D (5 bases). Germline V gives CDR1 SGHVS, CDR2 FQNEAQ. The CDR3 totals 15 residues. V was cut by 3 bases and J by 2 bases, with 11 bases left in between. DNA of the CDR3: TGTGCCAGCAGCTTCGCGGGTCCTCCCTACAATGAGCAGTTCTTC. Amino acid sequence: CASSFAGPPYNEQFF.

This clonotype appeared a few times. The V gene is TRBV7-2, the J gene TRBJ1-5, with 7 bases that match TRBD1. Germline CDR1 reads SGHTA; CDR2 reads FQGNSA. This CDR3 is 15 amino acids long. Trimming at V came to 5 bases and at J to 3 bases, leaving 7 bases not matched to a gene. The CDR3 DNA reads TGTGCCAGCAGCCCGACAGGGCGGACCAATCAGCCCCAGCATTTT. This gives the protein CASSPTGRTNQPQHF.

This chain links TRBV6-2 or TRBV6-3 with TRBJ2-7, with 10 bases aligning to TRBD1. Germline V gene data show CDR1 as MNHEY and CDR2 as SVGEGT. V lost 5 bases and J lost 1; bases outside the gene matches: 8. The CDR3 is made up of 16 amino acids. CDR3 protein: CASSDRDRGQSYEQYF. CDR3 in DNA: TGTGCCAGCAGTGACAGGGACAGGGGACAGTCCTACGAGCAGTACTTC.

V usage is TRBV2 and J usage is TRBJ1-5; D is undetermined. CDR1 and CDR2 (germline): SNHLY, FYNNEI. The germline V and J ends were trimmed by 8 bases and 2 bases, with 4 bases remaining between them. There are 11 residues in the CDR3. The CDR3 nucleotides read TGTGCCAGCTTCTGCAATCAGCCCCAGCATTTT. As protein: CASFCNQPQHF.

The chain combines TRBV7-2 with TRBJ1-1, with a possible D match to TRBD1 (6 bases). The CDR3 length is 14 residues. V was cut by 4 bases and J by 4 bases, with 13 bases left in between. Germline values: CDR1 SGHTA, CDR2 FQGNSA. DNA for the CDR3: TGTGCCAGCAGCTCCGGGGGGGGCGGCACTGAAGCTTTCTTT. The encoded protein is CASSSGGGGTEAFF.

The J gene is TRBJ1-1, the V gene TRBV6-1, with D hard to call. There are 17 residues in the CDR3. Germline CDR1 reads MNHNS; CDR2 reads SASEGT. V was pared by 6 bases and J by 3 bases, with 23 bases between. The CDR3 DNA reads TGTGCCAGCAGCCTTCTTTCGACCGTGGGGTTTGACACTGAAGCTTTCTTT. As protein: CASSLLSTVGFDTEAFF.

The V and J genes are TRBV29-1 and TRBJ2-5; no clear D. Germline V CDR1 and CDR2: SQVTM, ANQGSEA. The CDR3 spans 13 residues. V lost 4 bases, J lost 2 bases, and 11 bases lay in between. Here the CDR3 reads CSVGAWGQETQYF. The CDR3 region has the DNA TGCAGCGTTGGAGCTTGGGGTCAAGAGACCCAGTACTTC.